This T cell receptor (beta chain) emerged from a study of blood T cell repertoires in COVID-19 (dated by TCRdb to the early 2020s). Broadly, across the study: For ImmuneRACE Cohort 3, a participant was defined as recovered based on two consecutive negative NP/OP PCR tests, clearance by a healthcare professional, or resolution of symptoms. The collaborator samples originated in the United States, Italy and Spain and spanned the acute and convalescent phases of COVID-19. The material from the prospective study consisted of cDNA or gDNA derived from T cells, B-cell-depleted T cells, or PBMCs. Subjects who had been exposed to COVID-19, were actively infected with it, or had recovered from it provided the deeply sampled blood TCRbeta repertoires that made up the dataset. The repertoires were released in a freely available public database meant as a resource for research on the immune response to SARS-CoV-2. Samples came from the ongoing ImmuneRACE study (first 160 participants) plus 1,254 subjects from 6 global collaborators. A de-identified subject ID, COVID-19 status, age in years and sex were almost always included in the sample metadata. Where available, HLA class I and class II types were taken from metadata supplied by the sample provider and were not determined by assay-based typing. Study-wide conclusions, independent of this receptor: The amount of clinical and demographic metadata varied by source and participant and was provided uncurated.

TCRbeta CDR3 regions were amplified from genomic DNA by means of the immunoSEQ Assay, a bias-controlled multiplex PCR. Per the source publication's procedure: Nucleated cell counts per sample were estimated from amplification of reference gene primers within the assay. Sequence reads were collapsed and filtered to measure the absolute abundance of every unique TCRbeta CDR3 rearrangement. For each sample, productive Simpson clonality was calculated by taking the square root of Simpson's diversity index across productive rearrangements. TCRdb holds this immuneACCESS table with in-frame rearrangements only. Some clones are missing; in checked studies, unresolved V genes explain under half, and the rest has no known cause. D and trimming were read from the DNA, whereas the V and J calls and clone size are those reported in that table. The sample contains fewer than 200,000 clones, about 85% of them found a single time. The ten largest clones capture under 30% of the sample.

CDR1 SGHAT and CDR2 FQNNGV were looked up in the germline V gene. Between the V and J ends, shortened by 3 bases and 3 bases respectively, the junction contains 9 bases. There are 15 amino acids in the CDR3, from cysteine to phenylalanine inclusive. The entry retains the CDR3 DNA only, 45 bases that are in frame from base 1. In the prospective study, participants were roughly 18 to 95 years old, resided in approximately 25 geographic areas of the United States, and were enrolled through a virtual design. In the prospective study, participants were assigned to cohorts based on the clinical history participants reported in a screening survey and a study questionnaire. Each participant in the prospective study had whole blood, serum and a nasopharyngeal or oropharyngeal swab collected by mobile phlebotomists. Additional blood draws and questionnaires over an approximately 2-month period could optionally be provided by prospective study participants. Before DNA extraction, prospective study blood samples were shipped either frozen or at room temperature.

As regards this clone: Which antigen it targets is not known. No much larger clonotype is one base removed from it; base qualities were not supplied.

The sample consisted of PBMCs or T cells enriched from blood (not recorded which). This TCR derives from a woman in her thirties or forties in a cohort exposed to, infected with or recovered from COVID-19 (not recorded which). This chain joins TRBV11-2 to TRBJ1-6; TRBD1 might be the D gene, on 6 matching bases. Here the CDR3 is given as CASSLGADYNSPLHF. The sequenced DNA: TGTGCCAGCAGCTTGGGGGCAGACTATAATTCACCCCTCCACTTT.